The 18 T cell receptor beta chains below come from one sample, sequenced in a study of OX40 agonist ivuxolimab in advanced cancers. Clones were read by immunoSEQ multiplex PCR, and TCRdb kept only the in-frame ones, dropping some. The sample comprises 50,000 to 65,000 clones, approximately 89% of which are singletons, and roughly 3% rests with the top ten. The specimen was CD4+ or CD8+ T cells sorted from blood, collected in a trial of the OX40 agonist ivuxolimab. The source of these receptors is an adult with an advanced solid tumor such as melanoma, head and neck, liver or kidney cancer.

The chain links TRBV30 to TRBJ1-3; D uncertain. The CDR3 length is 16 residues. Trimming pared 2 bases from V and 0 bases from J, leaving 14 bases between. Germline V gene sequence: CDR1 GTSNPN, CDR2 SVGIG (reference sequence). CDR3 coding DNA: TGTGCCTGGAGTCCGACCCACACCCACTCTGGAAACACCATATATTTT. Amino acid sequence: CAWSPTHTHSGNTIYF.

The chain couples TRBV19 to TRBJ1-5; D may be TRBD1 (5 bases). Trimming removed 4 bases at V and 3 bases at J, with 10 bases between. CDR1 LNHDA and CDR2 SQIVND come from the germline V gene (reference sequence). This CDR3 spans 14 amino acids. The CDR3 loop reads CASSKDTHNQPQHF. The CDR3 DNA sequence: TGTGCCAGTAGTAAGGACACTCACAATCAGCCCCAGCATTTT. Full variable domain (rest looked up from reference TRBV19 and TRBJ1-5): DGGITQSPKYLFRKEGQNVTLSCEQNLNHDAMYWYRQDPGQGLRLIYYSQIVNDFQKGDIAEGYSVSREKKESFPLTVTSAQKNPTAFYLCASSKDTHNQPQHFGDGTRLSIL.

This chain connects TRBV6-4 to TRBJ2-3, with D perhaps matching TRBD2 (6 bases). Trimming pared 0 bases from V and 2 bases from J, leaving 15 bases between. This CDR3 is 17 amino acids long. Germline CDR1 is MRHNA and CDR2 is SNTAGT. CDR3 residues: CASSDSPPGDSTDTQYF. DNA of the CDR3: TGTGCCAGCAGTGACTCCCCCCCGGGAGACTCCACAGATACGCAGTATTTT.

The chain links TRBV18 to TRBJ2-4; possible D gene TRBD2, 5 bases. Germline CDR1 and CDR2: KGHSH and LQKENI. The V and J ends lost 1 base and 1 base respectively, with 14 bases between them. The CDR3 totals 17 residues. The CDR3 nucleotides read TGTGCCAGCTCACCACAGCTAGCAAGCTCCGCCAAAAACATTCAGTACTTC. Translated: CASSPQLASSAKNIQYF.

The CDR3 DNA is TGTGCCAGTAGTGCGGGCCCAGACACTGAAGCTTTCTTT. Amino acids: CASSAGPDTEAFF. The rearrangement uses TRBV19 and TRBJ1-1; no definite D call. Trimming stripped 5 bases from V and 3 bases from J, with 10 bases between. Germline V gives CDR1 LNHDA, CDR2 SQIVND (reference sequence). The CDR3 is 13 residues long.

As DNA, the CDR3 is TGCGCCAGCAGCTTGACAGGTTATAGCACAGATACGCAGTATTTT. Encoded protein: CASSLTGYSTDTQYF. The rearrangement uses TRBV5-1 and TRBJ2-3, with a tentative D call TRBD1 (5 bases). From germline, CDR1 is SGHRS and CDR2 YFSETQ. The germline V and J ends were trimmed by 1 base and 0 bases, with 9 bases remaining between them. This CDR3 spans 15 amino acids.

V usage is TRBV10-3 and J usage is TRBJ1-2, with D tentatively TRBD1 (5 bases). This CDR3 is built from 12 residues. Trimming pared 8 bases from V and 5 bases from J, leaving 12 bases between. CDR1 ENHRY and CDR2 SYGVKD come from the germline V gene. The CDR3 sequence: CAISPGTYGYTF. CDR3 nucleotides: TGTGCCATCTCCCCCGGGACGTATGGCTACACCTTC.

The V call is TRBV27, the J call TRBJ2-7; D may be TRBD2 (5 bases). V lost 0 bases and J 2 bases, leaving 11 bases between the germline ends. Germline V gene lookup returns CDR1 MNHEY and CDR2 SMNVEV (reference sequence). The CDR3 runs to 15 residues. The CDR3 DNA is TGTGCCAGCAGTTTATCGACGGGAACGGCCTACGAGCAGTACTTC. Translating gives CASSLSTGTAYEQYF.

V and J are TRBV7-8 and TRBJ2-5; maybe TRBD2 (5 bases). Germline V gives CDR1 SGHVS, CDR2 FQNEAQ. With 2 bases removed from V and 0 bases from J, the gap between germline ends came to 13 bases. The length of the CDR3 is 16 residues. CDR3 protein: CASSLRPSGYQETQYF. The DNA of the CDR3 is TGTGCCAGCAGCTTACGCCCCAGCGGATACCAAGAGACCCAGTACTTC. Full variable domain (missing parts from reference TRBV7-8 and TRBJ2-5): GAGVSQSPRYKVAKRGQDVALRCDPISGHVSLFWYQQALGQGPEFLTYFQNEAQLDKSGLPSDRFFAERPEGSVSTLKIQRTQQEDSAVYLCASSLRPSGYQETQYFGPGTRLLVL.

The chain has TRBV29-1 and TRBJ1-5; possible D gene TRBD1, 5 bases. Germline CDR1 and CDR2: SQVTM and ANQGSEA. V shed 5 bases and J shed 6 bases, with 11 bases lying between them. This CDR3 spans 12 amino acids. In nucleotides, the CDR3 is TGCAGCGTTAAGGAGGGGATTCAGCCCCAGCATTTT. It codes for CSVKEGIQPQHF.

This chain connects TRBV6-1 to TRBJ2-5; no definite D call. Germline V gene data show CDR1 as MNHNS and CDR2 as SASEGT. V lost 5 bases and J lost 0, with 7 bases in between. There are 13 residues in the CDR3. Here the CDR3 reads CASSQEYQETQYF. Written as DNA, the CDR3 is TGTGCCAGCAGTCAGGAGTACCAAGAGACCCAGTACTTC.

The chain joins TRBV15 to TRBJ2-1; 9 bases fit TRBD2. V dropped 0 bases and J dropped 7; count of bases not matched to a gene: 10. CDR3 length: 17 amino acids. Germline V gene lookup returns CDR1 LNHNV and CDR2 YYDKDF (reference sequence). The CDR3 here is CATSRDQTSGGENEQFF. In DNA form, the CDR3 reads TGTGCCACCAGCAGAGATCAGACTAGCGGCGGGGAGAATGAGCAGTTCTTC.

The CDR3 region has the DNA TGCGCCAGCAGCCAAGATTTGGCGTCCTATGGCTACACCTTC. Residues: CASSQDLASYGYTF. V is TRBV4-1 and J is TRBJ1-2; D is ambiguous. The CDR3 has 14 residues. The germline CDR1 and CDR2 sequences are MGHRA and YSYEKL. V was trimmed by 0 bases and J by 4 bases, leaving 9 bases between them.

The chain recombines TRBV18 with TRBJ2-7; 14 positions match TRBD2. The trim removed 4 bases at V and 2 bases at J, leaving 7 bases unmatched. This CDR3 comprises 17 residues. Germline CDR1 KGHSH, CDR2 LQKENI. CDR3 in DNA: TGTGCCAGCTCACAGGGGACTAGCGGGAGTTTCCCCTACGAGCAGTACTTC. Amino acid sequence: CASSQGTSGSFPYEQYF.

The rearrangement links TRBV25-1 to TRBJ2-3, with 9 bases identical to TRBD2. The V and J ends lost 4 bases and 3 bases, in that order; junction bases with no gene match: 14. This CDR3 contains 18 residues. Germline V gene data show CDR1 as MGHDK and CDR2 as SYGVNS. In nucleotides, the CDR3 is TGTGCCAGCAGTGTTCCTAGCGGGATATTCGTCGGTACAGATACGCAGTATTTT. It encodes CASSVPSGIFVGTDTQYF.

The chain joins TRBV4-1 to TRBJ1-5, with D possibly being TRBD1 (5 bases). Germline V gene lookup returns CDR1 MGHRA and CDR2 YSYEKL. The CDR3 is 16 amino acids. V was shortened by 0 bases and J by 7 bases, with 16 bases between the two germline ends. Here the CDR3 reads CASSQDGGSPRQPQHF. The CDR3 nucleotides are TGCGCCAGCAGCCAAGATGGGGGTAGCCCCCGACAGCCCCAGCATTTT.

This sequence joins TRBV30 and TRBJ2-1, with 10 bases that match TRBD2. The germline CDR1 and CDR2 sequences are GTSNPN and SVGIG (reference sequence). V lost 3 bases, J lost 9 bases, and 8 bases stayed unmatched. This CDR3 has 14 amino acids. CDR3 protein: CAWRVSSGSGEQFF. The CDR3 DNA reads TGTGCCTGGAGGGTTTCTAGCGGGAGTGGTGAGCAGTTCTTC.

The chain combines TRBV7-8 with TRBJ1-2; D unclear. The CDR3 consists of 14 residues. Germline V gene sequence: CDR1 SGHVS, CDR2 FQNEAQ. Deletions cut 0 bases from V and 5 bases from J, with 10 bases between. The DNA of the CDR3 is TGTGCCAGCAGCTTAGCGTCCCGGGGATATGGCTACACCTTC. It specifies CASSLASRGYGYTF. The full variable domain, its missing parts supplied by reference TRBV7-8 and TRBJ1-2, is GAGVSQSPRYKVAKRGQDVALRCDPISGHVSLFWYQQALGQGPEFLTYFQNEAQLDKSGLPSDRFFAERPEGSVSTLKIQRTQQEDSAVYLCASSLASRGYGYTFGSGTRLTVV.